The entry below gives a single T cell receptor beta chain sequence along with its context. Its antigen remains unidentified. This entry belongs to a study of T cells after yellow fever vaccination. General study results and limits: Once the booster was given, most primary-vaccination clones reappeared, at around 96% for CD4 and over 75% for CD8. FACS-sorted repertoires could harbor abundant contaminating bulk-population clonotypes.

Researchers made TCR cDNA using 5'RACE template switching, and this step added a universal primer site and UMIs. TCRdb called the 5' RACE reads again in MiXCR, with one record for every CDR3 protein. The sample contains almost 600,000 distinct CDR3 sequences, roughly 12% of which appear only once. The sample here was PBMCs, taken on the day of the yellow fever booster vaccination. This receptor was taken from a man under 40 who received the YFV17D yellow fever vaccine.

The CDR3 spells CASSDGSGRAGELFF. The DNA of the CDR3 is TGTGCCAGCAGTGACGGAAGTGGTAGAGCCGGGGAGCTGTTTTTT. The rearrangement joins TRBV2 to TRBJ2-2; D remains unclear. CDR1 is SNHLY and CDR2 is FYNNEI in the germline V gene. This CDR3 contains 15 residues. V was shortened by 3 bases and J by 6 bases, with 14 bases between the two germline ends.